The clone carrying this TCR beta chain was picked up many times. The CDR3 covers 15 residues. Germline CDR1 reads SGHDN; CDR2 reads FVKESK. Under the authors' procedure: As immunoSEQ supplied junction-only sequences (without quality scores), filtering differed. Libraries were prepared by immunoSEQ multiplex PCR; TCRdb keeps only in-frame clonotypes and omits some of them. Clone size and the V and J calls come from that table; the DNA yielded D and trimming. The sample comprises some 100,000 clones, 68% of which are singletons, and 24% rests with the top ten. The source of the sample is a study of shared clonotypes between healthy human individuals. Study information: Each donor's CD4 naive and CD4 memory cells filled three plates apiece, CD8 naive two, and CD8 memory one.

J is TRBJ2-5 and V is TRBV14, with 7 bases lining up with TRBD2. The closer fit of TRBJ2-7 to the DNA end suggests the J call may be wrong. The sequenced sample consisted of memory CD8+ T cells sorted from blood. The subset here: CD45RO+ cells pooled with CCR7-negative TemRA cells. This clonotype was sampled from a young woman in good health. The CDR3, as DNA: TGTGCCAGCAGCCAAGAAGGTGGGAGGGCCAGCGAGCAGTACTTC. As protein: CASSQEGGRASEQYF.